The sequence of this TCR beta chain was determined in a study of blood T cell repertoires in COVID-19. About the research overall: Some COVID-19 samples were acute and others convalescent; all came from the United States, Italy and Spain. Sources were T cells, B-cell-depleted T cells, or PBMCs; the material itself was cDNA or gDNA.

This table comes from immunoSEQ multiplex PCR, and its TCRdb copy is limited to in-frame clones, with some not included. The sample carries 350,000 to 400,000 clones, roughly nine tenths recorded once. The CDR3 is made up of 14 amino acids. V trimming: 6 bases; J trimming: 7 bases; junction bases outside the gene matches: 11. Germline V lookup: CDR1 SNHLY, CDR2 FYNNEI. The chain couples TRBV2 to TRBJ1-2; 7 positions agree with TRBD1. Sequenced input: PBMCs or T cells enriched from blood (not recorded which). The source is a man aged 18 to 30 who had recovered from COVID-19. The CDR3 DNA reads as TGTGCCAGCAGCCCTGACAGGGAGGTTGGTGGCTACACCTTC. Translation: CASSPDREVGGYTF.